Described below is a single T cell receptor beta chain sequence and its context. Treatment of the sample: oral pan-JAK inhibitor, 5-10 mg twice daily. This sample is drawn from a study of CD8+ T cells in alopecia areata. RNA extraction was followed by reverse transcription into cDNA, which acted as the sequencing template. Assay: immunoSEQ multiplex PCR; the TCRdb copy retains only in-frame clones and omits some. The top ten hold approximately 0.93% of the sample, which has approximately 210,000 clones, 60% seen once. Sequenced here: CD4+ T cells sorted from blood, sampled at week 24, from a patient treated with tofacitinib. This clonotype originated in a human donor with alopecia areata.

Here the CDR3 DNA reads TGTGCCTGGAGAGGAGGGGGCGGTGGCTACACCTTC. Its translation: CAWRGGGGGYTF. J is TRBJ1-2 and V is TRBV30, with 7 bases identical to TRBD1. The CDR3 runs to 12 residues. V lost 3 bases, J lost 7 bases, and 5 bases stayed unmatched. The germline V gene encodes CDR1 GTSNPN and CDR2 SVGIG (reference sequence).